This T cell receptor (beta chain) derives from a study of response to subunit inactivated influenza vaccine. TCRdb reprocessed the RT-PCR reads via MiXCR and lists one record per CDR3 protein. The sample has about 540,000 distinct CDR3 sequences, approximately 22% seen once. This sample was also put to use in a study of T cells expressing NK-cell markers. From that paper: TCR beta cDNA was generated via 5'RACE template switching incorporating UMIs. The TCR beta repertoires were obtained from sorted CD3+CD56+NKG2C+, CD3+CD56+NKG2C- and CD3+CD56-NKG2C+ T cells. Seven donors tested HCMV-seropositive and one tested seronegative among the eight sequenced. Roughly 1.0-7.0% of CD8+ T cells in 6 or 7 donors belonged to dominant NKG2C+ clonotypes. Researchers report these clonotypes also headed the CD3+CD56-NKG2C+ fraction in four donors.

The source of this sequence is a man in his fifties who received an inactivated influenza vaccine. The material was CD4+ T cells sorted from PBMCs, obtained about 12 days after vaccination.

CDR3 residues: CASRNPGTSGNTGELFF. The DNA for the CDR3 is TGTGCCAGCAGGAACCCCGGGACTAGCGGGAACACCGGGGAGCTGTTTTTT. The rearrangement uses TRBV7-9 and TRBJ2-2; the match to TRBD2 covers 11 bases. Per the germline V gene, CDR1 is SEHNR and CDR2 is FQNEAQ (reference sequence). The length of the CDR3 is 17 residues. V shed 6 bases, J shed 1 base, and the junction held 7 bases outside the gene matches. Full variable domain (missing parts from reference TRBV7-9 and TRBJ2-2): DTGVSQNPRHKITKRGQNVTFRCDPISEHNRLYWYRQTLGQGPEFLTYFQNEAQLEKSRLLSDRFSAERPKGSFSTLEIQRTEQGDSAMYLCASRNPGTSGNTGELFFGEGSRLTVL.